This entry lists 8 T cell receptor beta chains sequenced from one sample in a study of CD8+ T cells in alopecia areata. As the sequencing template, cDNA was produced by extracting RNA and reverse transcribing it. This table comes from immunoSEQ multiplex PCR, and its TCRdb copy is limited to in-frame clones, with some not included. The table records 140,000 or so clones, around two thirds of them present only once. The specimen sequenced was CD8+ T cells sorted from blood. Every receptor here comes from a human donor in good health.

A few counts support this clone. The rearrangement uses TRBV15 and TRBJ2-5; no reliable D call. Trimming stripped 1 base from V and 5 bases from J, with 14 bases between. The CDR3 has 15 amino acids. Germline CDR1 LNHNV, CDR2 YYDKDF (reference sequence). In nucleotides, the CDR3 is TGTGCCACCAGCAGAGTAGCAGGAGAAAGGGAGACCCAGTACTTC. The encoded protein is CATSRVAGERETQYF. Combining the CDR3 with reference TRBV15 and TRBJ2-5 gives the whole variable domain DAMVIQNPRYQVTQFGKPVTLSCSQTLNHNVMYWYQQKSSQAPKLLFHYYDKDFNNEADTPDNFQSRRPNTSFCFLDIRSPGLGDTAMYLCATSRVAGERETQYFGPGTRLLVL.

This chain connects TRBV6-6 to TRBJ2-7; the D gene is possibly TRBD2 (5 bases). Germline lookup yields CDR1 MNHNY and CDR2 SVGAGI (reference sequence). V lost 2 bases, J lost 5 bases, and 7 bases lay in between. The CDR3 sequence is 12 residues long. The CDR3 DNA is TGTGCCAGCAGTTACGAGGGCAACGAGCAGTACTTC. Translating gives CASSYEGNEQYF.

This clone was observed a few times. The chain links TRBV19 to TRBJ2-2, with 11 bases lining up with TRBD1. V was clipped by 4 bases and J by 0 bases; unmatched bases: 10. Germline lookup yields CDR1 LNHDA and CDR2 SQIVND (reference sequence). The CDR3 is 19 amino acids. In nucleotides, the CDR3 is TGTGCCAGTAGTAGTTCTGGACAGGGGGCTTTAGCGAACACCGGGGAGCTGTTTTTT. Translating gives CASSSSGQGALANTGELFF.

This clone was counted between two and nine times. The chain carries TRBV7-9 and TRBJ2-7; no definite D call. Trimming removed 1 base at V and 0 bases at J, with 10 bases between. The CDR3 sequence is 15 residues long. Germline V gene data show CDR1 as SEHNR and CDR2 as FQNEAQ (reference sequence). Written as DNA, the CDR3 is TGTGCCAGCAGCTTAGGTCCGCTGAGCTCCTACGAGCAGTACTTC. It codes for CASSLGPLSSYEQYF. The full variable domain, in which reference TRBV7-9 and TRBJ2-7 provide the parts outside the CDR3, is DTGVSQNPRHKITKRGQNVTFRCDPISEHNRLYWYRQTLGQGPEFLTYFQNEAQLEKSRLLSDRFSAERPKGSFSTLEIQRTEQGDSAMYLCASSLGPLSSYEQYFGPGTRLTVT.

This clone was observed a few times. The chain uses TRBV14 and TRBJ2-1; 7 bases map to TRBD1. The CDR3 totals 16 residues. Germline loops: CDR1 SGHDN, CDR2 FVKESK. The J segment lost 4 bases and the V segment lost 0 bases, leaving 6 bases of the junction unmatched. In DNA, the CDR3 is TGTGCCAGCAGCCAAGATTGGGGACAGACTTACAATGAGCAGTTCTTC. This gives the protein CASSQDWGQTYNEQFF.

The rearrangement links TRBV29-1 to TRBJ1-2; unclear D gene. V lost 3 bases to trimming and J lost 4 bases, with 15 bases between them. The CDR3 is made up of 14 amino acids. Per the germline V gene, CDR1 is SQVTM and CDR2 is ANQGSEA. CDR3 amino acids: CSVEREEYFYGYTF. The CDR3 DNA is TGCAGCGTTGAGAGGGAAGAGTACTTCTATGGCTACACCTTC.

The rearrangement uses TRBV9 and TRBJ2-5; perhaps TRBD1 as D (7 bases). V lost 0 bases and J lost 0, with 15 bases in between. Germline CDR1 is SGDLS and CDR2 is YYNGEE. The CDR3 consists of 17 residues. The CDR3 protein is CASSVGGGTDDQETQYF. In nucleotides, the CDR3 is TGTGCCAGCAGCGTAGGAGGCGGGACAGACGACCAAGAGACCCAGTACTTC.

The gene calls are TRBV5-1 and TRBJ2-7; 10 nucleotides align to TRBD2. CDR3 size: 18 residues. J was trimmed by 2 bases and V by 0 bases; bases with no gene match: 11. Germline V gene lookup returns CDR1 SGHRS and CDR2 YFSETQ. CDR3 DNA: TGCGCCAGCAGCTTGGCCATTCGGCCTAGCGGGAGCCCCTACGAGCAGTACTTC. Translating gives CASSLAIRPSGSPYEQYF.